This TCR beta chain came from a study of blood T cell repertoires in COVID-19. Generated by immunoSEQ multiplex PCR, the TCRdb table keeps only in-frame clones and is missing some. Of tens of thousands of clones listed, approximately 86% are singletons. CDR3 length equals 12 residues. CDR1 MNHNY and CDR2 SVGAGI come from the germline V gene (reference sequence). V was cut by 6 bases and J by 4 bases, with 7 bases left in between. The clonotype comes from a woman of 80 years or more with active or convalescent COVID-19. Material: peripheral blood. The chain has TRBV6-6 and TRBJ1-3; D ambiguous. In DNA form, the CDR3 reads TGTGCCAGCAGCTCCGCGGGAAACACCATATATTTT. Translated, it gives CASSSAGNTIYF.